A selection of T cell receptor beta chains follows, all from one sample in a study of molecular identifiers for immune sequencing clone quantification. TCRdb called the PCR reads again in MiXCR, with one record for every CDR3 protein. The sample holds about 640,000 distinct CDR3 sequences, nearly 20% seen once. Sequencing input: naive CD8+ T cells from blood, with Jurkat cell RNA spiked in. These receptor sequences come from a human donor in good health. Some libraries in this study had Jurkat cell RNA spiked in. Both conserved end residues are trimmed from each CDR3. The order of the fields is D gene, J gene, V gene, CDR3 protein. D genes are given only for firm matches.

d_gene: TRBD2
j_gene: TRBJ2-7
v_gene: TRBV7-9
CDR3aa: ASSLSSGPYEQY

d_gene: TRBD2
j_gene: TRBJ2-3
v_gene: TRBV7-3
CDR3aa: ASSLTGGRAADTQY

d_gene: .
j_gene: TRBJ2-5
v_gene: TRBV18
CDR3aa: ASSASPNDQETQY

d_gene: .
j_gene: TRBJ1-6
v_gene: TRBV27
CDR3aa: ASNSGSSYNSPLH

d_gene: .
j_gene: TRBJ2-7
v_gene: TRBV27
CDR3aa: ASSRGARSYEQY

d_gene: .
j_gene: TRBJ2-3
v_gene: TRBV7-4
CDR3aa: ASSLGRPLTDTQY

d_gene: .
j_gene: TRBJ1-2
v_gene: TRBV4-3
CDR3aa: ASSQWTAQKLYGYT

d_gene: .
j_gene: TRBJ2-2
v_gene: TRBV19
CDR3aa: ASSITGAVGELF

d_gene: .
j_gene: TRBJ2-5
v_gene: TRBV6-6
CDR3aa: ASSYSDRSQETQY

d_gene: .
j_gene: TRBJ1-3
v_gene: TRBV6-1
CDR3aa: ASSQTNYWDTPVGNTLY

d_gene: TRBD2
j_gene: TRBJ2-7
v_gene: TRBV27
CDR3aa: ASSETLAESSYEQY

d_gene: .
j_gene: TRBJ2-3
v_gene: TRBV5-1
CDR3aa: ASSLRSGRSTDTQY

d_gene: TRBD2
j_gene: TRBJ2-1
v_gene: TRBV11-2
CDR3aa: ASSPYLAGGPYNEQF

d_gene: TRBD2
j_gene: TRBJ2-3
v_gene: TRBV18
CDR3aa: ASSQSSGREDTQY

d_gene: .
j_gene: TRBJ2-5
v_gene: TRBV19
CDR3aa: ACSPDQETQY

d_gene: .
j_gene: TRBJ1-6
v_gene: TRBV6-6
CDR3aa: ASSPAANSYNSPLH

d_gene: .
j_gene: TRBJ2-1
v_gene: TRBV11-2
CDR3aa: ASSLEDTLEGHEQF

d_gene: .
j_gene: TRBJ2-1
v_gene: TRBV7-3
CDR3aa: ASSLWGEADNEQF

d_gene: .
j_gene: TRBJ1-5
v_gene: TRBV19
CDR3aa: ATLADTALH

d_gene: TRBD2
j_gene: TRBJ2-5
v_gene: TRBV5-1
CDR3aa: ASSLSLAGGPGETQY

d_gene: .
j_gene: TRBJ2-7
v_gene: TRBV12-3/TRBV12-4
CDR3aa: ASRVSDSYEQY

d_gene: TRBD2
j_gene: TRBJ2-1
v_gene: TRBV4-3
CDR3aa: ASSSYSGRAGNEQF

d_gene: TRBD2
j_gene: TRBJ2-3
v_gene: TRBV6-5
CDR3aa: ASSPLAGGSDTQY

d_gene: .
j_gene: TRBJ1-5
v_gene: TRBV7-9
CDR3aa: ASSGATGQQPQH

d_gene: .
j_gene: TRBJ1-5
v_gene: TRBV7-9
CDR3aa: ASSPGAYQPQH

d_gene: .
j_gene: TRBJ2-2
v_gene: TRBV24-1
CDR3aa: ATSDTGTGELF

d_gene: .
j_gene: TRBJ2-2
v_gene: TRBV7-2
CDR3aa: ASSEGHFVTGELF

d_gene: TRBD2
j_gene: TRBJ2-1
v_gene: TRBV20-1
CDR3aa: GLHWEREIYNEQF

d_gene: .
j_gene: TRBJ2-3
v_gene: TRBV5-6
CDR3aa: ASSLRPRVTDTQY

d_gene: TRBD1
j_gene: TRBJ1-1
v_gene: TRBV4-1
CDR3aa: ASSHEPGTGVLSEAF

d_gene: .
j_gene: TRBJ2-3
v_gene: TRBV9
CDR3aa: ASSPGGGPDTQY

d_gene: .
j_gene: TRBJ2-1
v_gene: TRBV20-1
CDR3aa: SARDRGAYNEQF

d_gene: .
j_gene: TRBJ1-5
v_gene: TRBV7-6
CDR3aa: ASSSDDGEYQPQH

d_gene: .
j_gene: TRBJ2-7
v_gene: TRBV7-9
CDR3aa: ASSSVVSYEQY

d_gene: TRBD2
j_gene: TRBJ2-5
v_gene: TRBV5-1
CDR3aa: ASSFNLAGAGQETQY

d_gene: .
j_gene: TRBJ1-1
v_gene: TRBV5-1
CDR3aa: ASSLDPGVGYSNTEAF

d_gene: .
j_gene: TRBJ1-1
v_gene: TRBV4-3
CDR3aa: ASSQDQAGNTEAF

d_gene: TRBD1
j_gene: TRBJ1-3
v_gene: TRBV7-3
CDR3aa: ASTLPGGPSQGTGNTMY

d_gene: TRBD2
j_gene: TRBJ2-5
v_gene: TRBV4-1
CDR3aa: ASSQILAGQETQY

d_gene: .
j_gene: TRBJ2-7
v_gene: TRBV27
CDR3aa: ASGLAAGDVDEQY

d_gene: TRBD2
j_gene: TRBJ2-7
v_gene: TRBV12-3/TRBV12-4
CDR3aa: ASRGTSGSRGLY

d_gene: TRBD1
j_gene: TRBJ2-5
v_gene: TRBV11-2
CDR3aa: ASSSTGVEETQY

d_gene: .
j_gene: TRBJ2-1
v_gene: TRBV7-6
CDR3aa: ASMGKGWDNEQF

d_gene: TRBD2
j_gene: TRBJ2-7
v_gene: TRBV20-1
CDR3aa: SARASGLPIPYEQY

d_gene: .
j_gene: TRBJ2-2
v_gene: TRBV4-2
CDR3aa: ASSQDNLLGSFVTGELF

d_gene: .
j_gene: TRBJ1-2
v_gene: TRBV29-1
CDR3aa: SVEEEIGANYGYT

d_gene: .
j_gene: TRBJ1-1
v_gene: TRBV6-1
CDR3aa: ASSARQVGPTEAF

d_gene: .
j_gene: TRBJ1-1
v_gene: TRBV29-1
CDR3aa: SVAAGNTEAF

d_gene: .
j_gene: TRBJ2-3
v_gene: TRBV5-6
CDR3aa: ASSLPYSTDTQY

d_gene: .
j_gene: TRBJ2-1
v_gene: TRBV7-9
CDR3aa: ASSLGVRGHEQF

d_gene: .
j_gene: TRBJ2-2
v_gene: TRBV6-2/TRBV6-3
CDR3aa: ASSYSELGTNTGELF

d_gene: TRBD1
j_gene: TRBJ1-5
v_gene: TRBV6-5
CDR3aa: ASSPIGQDSNQPQH